These 11 T cell receptor beta chains were sequenced from one sample in a study of CD8 T cells in Susac syndrome. The RNA, about 0.45 to 1 ug, was put through reverse transcription using random hexamers. Each CDR3 protein gets one entry after TCRdb re-called the immunoSEQ multiplex PCR reads with MiXCR. This repertoire shows hundreds of thousands of distinct CDR3 sequences, around nine tenths found once; its top ten account for around 0.18%. Sequenced input: CD8+ T cells from PBMCs. These receptors all come from a human donor with multiple sclerosis.

The chain joins TRBV30 to TRBJ2-2, with 10 bases that match TRBD2. Trimming removed 4 bases from V and 6 bases from J; junction bases left unmatched: 2. There are 13 residues in the CDR3. Germline V lookup: CDR1 GTSNPN, CDR2 SVGIG (reference sequence). CDR3 sequence reads: CAWTSGRAGELFF. The CDR3 DNA reads as TGTGCCTGGACTAGCGGGAGAGCCGGGGAGCTGTTTTTT.

Only one count was recorded for this clonotype. The J gene is TRBJ1-4, the V gene TRBV3-1, with 9 bases matching TRBD1. Germline lookup yields CDR1 LGHDT and CDR2 YNNKEL (reference sequence). Trimming at V came to 4 bases and at J to 2 bases, leaving 8 bases not matched to a gene. The CDR3 consists of 17 residues. This CDR3 is CASSRVTGGTTNEKLFF. The DNA for the CDR3 is TGTGCCAGCAGCCGCGTGACAGGGGGTACTACTAATGAAAAACTGTTTTTT. Drawing the rest from reference TRBV3-1 and TRBJ1-4, the complete variable domain is DTAVSQTPKYLVTQMGNDKSIKCEQNLGHDTMYWYKQDSKKFLKIMFSYNNKELIINETVPNRFSPKSPDKAHLNLHINSLELGDSAVYFCASSRVTGGTTNEKLFFGSGTQLSVL.

This chain links TRBV20-1 with TRBJ2-6; D is unclear. CDR1 and CDR2 (germline): DFQATT, SNEGSKA (reference sequence). The V end was cut by 0 bases, the J end by 0 bases, with 3 bases between. The CDR3 contains 14 residues. The CDR3 DNA follows: TGCAGTGCTAGAGAGCTCTCTGGGGCCAACGTCCTGACTTTC. Amino acid sequence: CSARELSGANVLTF.

The V gene is TRBV27, the J gene TRBJ2-3, with 10 bases lining up with TRBD2. The CDR3 contains 17 residues. After removal of 5 bases from V and 4 bases from J, the junction contained 12 bases not matched to a gene. CDR1 is MNHEY and CDR2 is SMNVEV in the germline V gene (reference sequence). CDR3 DNA sequence: TGTGCCAGCAGTCCCCATGGGAGCGGGGGGGCAGCAGATACGCAGTATTTT. Its protein product is CASSPHGSGGAADTQYF.

This rearrangement joins TRBV29-1 to TRBJ2-7; D may be TRBD1 (5 bases). Germline V CDR1 and CDR2: SQVTM, ANQGSEA. The CDR3 is 10 amino acids. V lost 5 bases to trimming and J lost 6 bases, with 8 bases between them. The CDR3 nucleotides read TGCAGCGTTCAGGGTGGCGAGCAGTACTTC. Amino acids: CSVQGGEQYF.

This chain links TRBV20-1 with TRBJ2-7; 7 bases fit TRBD1. The CDR3 is made up of 15 amino acids. Germline assignment: CDR1 DFQATT and CDR2 SNEGSKA (reference sequence). V trimming: 0 bases; J trimming: 3 bases; junction bases outside the gene matches: 8. CDR3 protein: CSARDQRDRFYEQYF. CDR3 coding DNA: TGCAGTGCTAGAGATCAACGGGACAGATTCTACGAGCAGTACTTC.

This clonotype was observed once. This sequence joins TRBV9 and TRBJ2-3; 7 bases are shared with TRBD2. Germline V gene sequence: CDR1 SGDLS, CDR2 YYNGEE. V was clipped by 1 base and J by 6 bases; unmatched bases: 14. The CDR3 contains 17 residues. The CDR3 DNA reads as TGTGCCAGCAGCGTACCTCTGCTTGGGGGGGGAGAGGATACGCAGTATTTT. Protein: CASSVPLLGGGEDTQYF. Based on the CDR3 plus reference TRBV9 and TRBJ2-3, the full variable domain is DSGVTQTPKHLITATGQRVTLRCSPRSGDLSVYWYQQSLDQGLQFLIQYYNGEERAKGNILERFSAQQFPDLHSELNLSSLELGDSALYFCASSVPLLGGGEDTQYFGPGTRLTVL.

This clonotype was observed a handful of times. The J gene is TRBJ2-6, the V gene TRBV5-1; 12 nucleotides align to TRBD1. CDR3 length: 17 amino acids. After removal of 5 bases from V and 0 bases from J, the junction contained 3 bases not matched to a gene. Germline CDR1 SGHRS, CDR2 YFSETQ. As DNA, the CDR3 is TGCGCCAGCAGGGGACAGGGGGCTATCTCTGGGGCCAACGTCCTGACTTTC. It encodes CASRGQGAISGANVLTF.

This rearrangement joins TRBV5-4 to TRBJ2-5, with 10 bases lining up with TRBD2. The trim removed 6 bases at V and 2 bases at J, leaving 10 bases unmatched. Per the germline V gene, CDR1 is SGHNT and CDR2 is YYREEE (reference sequence). This CDR3 comprises 16 residues. CDR3 sequence: CASTYSSGGFQETQYF. CDR3 DNA sequence: TGTGCCAGCACCTATTCTAGCGGGGGCTTTCAAGAGACCCAGTACTTC.

This chain uses TRBV4-3 with TRBJ2-1, with 8 bases aligning to TRBD2. This CDR3 spans 16 amino acids. Germline lookup yields CDR1 LGHNA and CDR2 YSLEER. Germline trimming cut 3 bases from V and 14 bases from J; bases unmatched to any gene: 18. The CDR3, as DNA: TGCGCCAGCAGCCAGGGGACCGGGACTAGTACTACGGTGGAGTTCTTC. Translated: CASSQGTGTSTTVEFF.

This clonotype was found a few times. The chain carries TRBV7-9 and TRBJ1-1; 8 bases map to TRBD1. CDR1 and CDR2 (germline): SEHNR, FQNEAQ (reference sequence). J was trimmed by 0 bases and V by 3 bases; bases with no gene match: 3. CDR3 length equals 15 residues. CDR3 bases: TGTGCCAGCAGCTTTGGACAGGGCATGAACACTGAAGCTTTCTTT. Translated, it gives CASSFGQGMNTEAFF.